Following are 19 T cell receptor beta chains from one sample sequenced in a study of tumor-infiltrating lymphocytes in localized non-small cell lung cancer (dated by TCRdb to the early 2020s). Receptor amplification or capture employed the immunoSEQ multiplex PCR assay. The clones in this table, taken by TCRdb from immuneACCESS, are in-frame only. Not every clone is retained; where verified, under half of the shortfall comes from an unresolved V gene, and the cause of the rest is unknown. Present in this sample are 2,500 to 3,000 clones, roughly three quarters of which were seen just once. Of the sample, 15% to 18% falls within the top ten clones. The sequencing sample was made of uninvolved lung tissue not adjacent to the tumor. Every receptor here comes from a human donor with non-small cell lung cancer.

This clone occurred a few times. This sequence joins TRBV28 and TRBJ1-1; D perhaps matches TRBD1 (6 bases). The V gene lost 1 base and the J gene lost 7 bases, with 7 bases spanning the gap. From germline, CDR1 is MDHEN and CDR2 SYDVKM. This CDR3 has 12 residues. This CDR3 reads CASSLSGVEAFF. The CDR3 DNA follows: TGTGCCAGCAGTTTATCAGGGGTTGAAGCTTTCTTT.

This clone occurred a few times. CDR3 coding DNA: TGTGCGGCAGCCCTCTACCGTACAACTGAAGCTTTCTTT. Encoded protein: CAAALYRTTEAFF. The V and J genes are TRBV5-8 and TRBJ1-1; D gene uncertain. CDR1 is SGHTS, CDR2 YDEGEE, per germline. The CDR3 has 13 amino acids.

This chain uses TRBV5-1 with TRBJ1-3; D is possibly TRBD1 (6 bases). CDR3 length: 15 amino acids. Germline V gene data show CDR1 as SGHRS and CDR2 as YFSETQ. Trimming pared 4 bases from V and 3 bases from J, leaving 14 bases between. The CDR3 protein is CASSPTGNGGNTIYF. CDR3 nucleotides: TGCGCCAGCAGCCCCACAGGGAACGGTGGAAACACCATATATTTT.

V and J are TRBV5-1 and TRBJ2-1; 12 nucleotides line up with TRBD2. This CDR3 comprises 18 residues. In germline, CDR1 is SGHRS, CDR2 YFSETQ. With 2 bases clipped from V and 2 bases from J, the junction kept 8 bases outside the gene matches. The CDR3 DNA is TGCGCCAGCAGCTTCCTAGCGGGAGGGCCCAATCCCTACAATGAGCAGTTCTTC. It encodes CASSFLAGGPNPYNEQFF.

The chain links TRBV10-2 to TRBJ1-6; D is perhaps TRBD1 (5 bases). The V end was cut by 6 bases, the J end by 9 bases, with 18 bases between. The CDR3 loop spans 15 amino acids. Germline V lookup: CDR1 WSHSY, CDR2 SAAADI. CDR3 region: CASRGDPPTGSPLHF. The CDR3 DNA sequence: TGCGCCAGCAGAGGGGACCCTCCGACCGGTTCACCCCTCCACTTT.

By sample share, this clone is medium-sized. The V gene is TRBV7-9, the J gene TRBJ2-7, with a possible D match to TRBD1 (5 bases). Trimming stripped 0 bases from V and 0 bases from J, with 6 bases between. This CDR3 region has 14 residues. Looked up from germline, CDR1 is SEHNR and CDR2 is FQNEAQ (reference sequence). As DNA, the CDR3 is TGTGCCAGCAGCTTAGCGGACAACTCCTACGAGCAGTACTTC. This sequence encodes CASSLADNSYEQYF.

This chain joins TRBV21-1 and TRBJ2-2; the D call of TRBD1 is as the table states it, not checked on the DNA. TRBV21-1 is given as a pseudogene. This CDR3 is built from 17 residues. The CDR3 sequence is CASSTYRSPRCTGELFF. DNA of the CDR3: TGTGCCAGCAGCACATACAGGAGCCCGCGATGCACCGGGGAGCTGTTTTTT.

V usage is TRBV10-3 and J usage is TRBJ2-5; D unclear. The CDR3 totals 12 residues. V lost 11 bases to trimming and J lost 5 bases, with 15 bases between them. The germline CDR1 and CDR2 sequences are ENHRY and SYGVKD. CDR3 sequence: CASRTHGETQYF. DNA of the CDR3: TGTGCCTCACGGACCCACGGGGAGACCCAGTACTTC.

The chain couples TRBV9 to TRBJ1-1, with 7 positions matching TRBD1. After removal of 3 bases from V and 2 bases from J, the junction contained 7 bases not matched to a gene. CDR1 and CDR2 from the germline V gene are SGDLS and YYNGEE. CDR3 length equals 15 residues. This CDR3 is CASSGGQLYNTEAFF. The CDR3 DNA sequence: TGTGCCAGCAGCGGGGGACAGTTATATAACACTGAAGCTTTCTTT.

The chain has TRBV6-5 and TRBJ1-2, with TRBD1 as a possible D gene (5 bases). CDR3 length: 15 amino acids. CDR1 and CDR2 (germline): MNHEY, SVGAGI. The V end lost 7 bases, the J end lost 1 base, and 16 bases lay between the germline ends. In nucleotides, the CDR3 is TGTGCCAGCACGTCCCAGGGCGGATTTAACTATGGCTACACCTTC. Protein sequence: CASTSQGGFNYGYTF.

This clone was counted a few times. This chain uses TRBV14 with TRBJ2-7; D is uncertain. The V and J ends lost 0 bases and 9 bases respectively, with 12 bases between them. There are 13 residues in the CDR3. Germline CDR1 is SGHDN and CDR2 is FVKESK. The chain's CDR3 is CASSQDYHPGQYV. For the CDR3, the DNA is TGTGCCAGCAGCCAAGACTATCACCCCGGGCAGTACGTC.

The chain joins TRBV6-5 to TRBJ1-2, with D possibly TRBD1 on 5 matching bases. This CDR3 is built from 14 residues. Germline assignment: CDR1 MNHEY and CDR2 SVGAGI. The V end lost 0 bases, the J end lost 6 bases, and 11 bases lay between the germline ends. CDR3 sequence reads: CASSYSSRADGYTF. In DNA, the CDR3 is TGTGCCAGCAGTTACTCGAGCAGGGCGGATGGCTACACCTTC.

The gene calls are TRBV5-4 and TRBJ2-3; D may match TRBD1 or TRBD2 (5 bases each). With 0 bases removed from V and 6 bases from J, the gap between germline ends came to 20 bases. Germline V CDR1 and CDR2: SGHNT, YYREEE (reference sequence). This CDR3 is 17 amino acids long. CDR3 region: CASSLGGTQIKVDTQYF. In nucleotides, the CDR3 is TGTGCCAGCAGCTTGGGAGGGACGCAAATTAAGGTGGATACGCAGTATTTT.

The CDR3 nucleotides are TGTGCCAGCAGTCCGGGACAACTCTCCTACGAGCAGTACTTC. This translates into CASSPGQLSYEQYF. This chain uses TRBV2 with TRBJ2-7; possibly TRBD1 for D (6 bases). Trimming removed 5 bases from V and 0 bases from J, with 11 bases in between. CDR1 SNHLY and CDR2 FYNNEI come from the germline V gene. This CDR3 comprises 14 residues.

The rearrangement joins TRBV7-2 to TRBJ1-2, with 8 nucleotides matching TRBD1. This CDR3 comprises 15 residues. Germline trimming cut 5 bases from V and 6 bases from J; bases unmatched to any gene: 11. The germline V gene encodes CDR1 SGHTA and CDR2 FQGNSA. This CDR3 reads CASSLGQGRVNGYTF. The CDR3 DNA reads as TGTGCCAGCAGCCTCGGACAGGGAAGGGTAAATGGCTACACCTTC.

The chain carries TRBV6-5 and TRBJ1-1; D ambiguous. Trimming shortened V by 2 bases and J by 1 base, and 11 bases separated the two germline ends. The CDR3 runs to 15 residues. Germline V gene data show CDR1 as MNHEY and CDR2 as SVGAGI. DNA of the CDR3: TGTGCCAGCAGTTACAGAGGTGTAGGGAACACTGAAGCTTTCTTT. Protein product: CASSYRGVGNTEAFF.

The chain uses TRBV30 and TRBJ1-6; D may be TRBD1 (6 bases). The CDR3 has 14 residues. V lost 2 bases, J lost 7 bases, and 12 bases lay in between. Germline CDR1 and CDR2: GTSNPN and SVGIG (reference sequence). CDR3 bases: TGTGCCTGGAGTCGGGGGCTGGGGAATTCACCCCTCCACTTT. This translates into CAWSRGLGNSPLHF.

This clone was counted a single time. DNA for the CDR3: TGTGCCAGTAGTGCTACGTTACAGGGGGAGTCCTACAATGAGCAGTTCTTC. This encodes CASSATLQGESYNEQFF. V and J are TRBV19 and TRBJ2-1; 8 bases are a match to TRBD1. Trimming removed 5 bases from V and 1 base from J; junction bases left unmatched: 10. This CDR3 region has 17 residues. CDR1 LNHDA and CDR2 SQIVND come from the germline V gene (reference sequence).

This clone was picked up a small number of times. The rearrangement links TRBV4-3 to TRBJ1-3, with 10 nucleotides matching TRBD1. Per germline, CDR1 LGHNA and CDR2 YSLEER. The CDR3 has 19 amino acids. Trimming removed 4 bases from V and 4 bases from J; junction bases left unmatched: 16. This CDR3 reads CASSRYVDLTGGEGNTIYF. In DNA form, the CDR3 reads TGCGCCAGCAGCCGCTACGTAGACTTGACAGGGGGCGAAGGAAACACCATATATTTT.